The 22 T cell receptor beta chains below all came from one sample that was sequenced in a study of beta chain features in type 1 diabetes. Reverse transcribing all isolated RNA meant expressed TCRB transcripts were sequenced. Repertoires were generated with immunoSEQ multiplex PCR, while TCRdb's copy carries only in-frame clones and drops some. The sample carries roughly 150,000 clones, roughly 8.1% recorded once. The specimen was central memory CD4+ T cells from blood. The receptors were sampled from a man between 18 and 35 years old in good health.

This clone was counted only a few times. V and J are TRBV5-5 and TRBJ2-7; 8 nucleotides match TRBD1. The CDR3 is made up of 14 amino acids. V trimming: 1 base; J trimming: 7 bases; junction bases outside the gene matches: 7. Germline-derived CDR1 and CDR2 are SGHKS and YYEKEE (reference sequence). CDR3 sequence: CASSLLQGVGEQYF. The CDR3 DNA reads TGTGCCAGCAGCTTGTTACAGGGGGTCGGTGAGCAGTACTTC. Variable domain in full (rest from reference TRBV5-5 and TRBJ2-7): DAGVTQSPTHLIKTRGQQVTLRCSPISGHKSVSWYQQVLGQGPQFIFQYYEKEERGRGNFPDRFSARQFPNYSSELNVNALLLGDSALYLCASSLLQGVGEQYFGPGTRLTVT.

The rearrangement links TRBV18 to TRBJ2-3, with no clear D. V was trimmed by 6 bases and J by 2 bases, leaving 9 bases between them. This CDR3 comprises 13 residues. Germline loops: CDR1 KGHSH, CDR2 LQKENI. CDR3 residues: CASSLQNTDTQYF. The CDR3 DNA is TGTGCCAGCTCCCTCCAGAACACAGATACGCAGTATTTT.

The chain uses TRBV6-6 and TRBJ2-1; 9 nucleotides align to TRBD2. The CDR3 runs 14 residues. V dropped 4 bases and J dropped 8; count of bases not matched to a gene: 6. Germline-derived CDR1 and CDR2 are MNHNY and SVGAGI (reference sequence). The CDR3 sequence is CASSWTSEGHEQFF. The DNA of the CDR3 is TGTGCCAGCAGTTGGACTAGCGAGGGCCATGAGCAGTTCTTC.

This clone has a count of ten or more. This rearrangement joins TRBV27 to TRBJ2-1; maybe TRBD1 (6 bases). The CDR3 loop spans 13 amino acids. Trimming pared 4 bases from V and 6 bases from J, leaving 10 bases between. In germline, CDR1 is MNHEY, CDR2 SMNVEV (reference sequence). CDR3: CASSYRESNEQFF. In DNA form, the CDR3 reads TGTGCCAGCAGTTACAGGGAGAGCAATGAGCAGTTCTTC.

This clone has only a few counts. CDR3 in DNA: TGTGCCAGCAGTACCGGGACAGGGCTAGAAAAACTGTTTTTT. Encoded protein: CASSTGTGLEKLFF. The chain links TRBV2 to TRBJ1-4; 9 bases are shared with TRBD1. Losses at the gene ends were 5 bases for V and 8 bases for J; bases not matched to a gene: 6. CDR3 size: 14 residues. From germline, CDR1 is SNHLY and CDR2 FYNNEI.

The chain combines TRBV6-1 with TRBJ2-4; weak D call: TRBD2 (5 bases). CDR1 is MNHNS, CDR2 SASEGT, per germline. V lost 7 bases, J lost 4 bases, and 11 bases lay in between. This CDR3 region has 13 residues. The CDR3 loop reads CASIETGKNIQYF. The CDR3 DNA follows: TGTGCCAGCATCGAGACGGGGAAAAACATTCAGTACTTC.

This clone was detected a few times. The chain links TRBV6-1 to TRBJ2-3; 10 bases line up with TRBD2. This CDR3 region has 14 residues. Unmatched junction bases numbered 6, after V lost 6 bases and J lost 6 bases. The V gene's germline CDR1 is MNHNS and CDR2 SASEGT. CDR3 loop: CASRGAGGPDTQYF. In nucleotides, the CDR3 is TGTGCCAGCAGGGGAGCGGGGGGGCCCGATACGCAGTATTTT.

CDR3 bases: TGTGCCAGCAGTTACCGCGGGGATACGCAGTATTTT. It translates to CASSYRGDTQYF. The chain has TRBV6-5 and TRBJ2-3, with D possibly TRBD2 on 5 matching bases. Germline V gives CDR1 MNHEY, CDR2 SVGAGI. V was cut by 2 bases and J by 6 bases, with 6 bases left in between. The CDR3 has 12 residues.

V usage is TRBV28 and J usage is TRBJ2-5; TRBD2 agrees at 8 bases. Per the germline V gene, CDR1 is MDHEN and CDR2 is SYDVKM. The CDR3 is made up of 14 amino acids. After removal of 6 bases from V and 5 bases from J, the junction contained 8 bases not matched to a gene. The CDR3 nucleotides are TGTGCCAGCAGCAGGTCCGGGAGGGGTGAGACCCAGTACTTC. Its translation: CASSRSGRGETQYF.

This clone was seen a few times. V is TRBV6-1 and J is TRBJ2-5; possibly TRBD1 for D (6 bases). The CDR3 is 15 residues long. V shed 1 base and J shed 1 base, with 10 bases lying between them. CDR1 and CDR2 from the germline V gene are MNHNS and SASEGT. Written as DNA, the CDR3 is TGTGCCAGCAGTGAAGTAGGGGGTCCCCAAGAGACCCAGTACTTC. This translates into CASSEVGGPQETQYF.

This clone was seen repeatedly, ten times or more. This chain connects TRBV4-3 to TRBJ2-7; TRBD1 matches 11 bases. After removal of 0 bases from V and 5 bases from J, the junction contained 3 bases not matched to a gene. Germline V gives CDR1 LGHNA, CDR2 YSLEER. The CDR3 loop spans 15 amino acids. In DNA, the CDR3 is TGCGCCAGCAGCCAAGACAAGGGACAGGGGGACGAGCAGTACTTC. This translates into CASSQDKGQGDEQYF.

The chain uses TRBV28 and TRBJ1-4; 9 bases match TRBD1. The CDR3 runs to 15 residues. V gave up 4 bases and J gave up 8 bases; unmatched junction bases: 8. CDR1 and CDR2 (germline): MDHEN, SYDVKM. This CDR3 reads CASSSSGTGREKLFF. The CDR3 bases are TGTGCCAGCAGTTCAAGTGGGACAGGGAGGGAAAAACTGTTTTTT.

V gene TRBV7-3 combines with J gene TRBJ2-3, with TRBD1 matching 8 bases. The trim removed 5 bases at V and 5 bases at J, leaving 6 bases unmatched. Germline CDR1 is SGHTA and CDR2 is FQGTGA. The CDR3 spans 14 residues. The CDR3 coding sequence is TGTGCCAGCAGCCAAGGACAGGGTATAGATACGCAGTATTTT. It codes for CASSQGQGIDTQYF.

CDR3: CAWTRLAGVHNEQFF. DNA for the CDR3: TGTGCCTGGACCCGTCTAGCGGGAGTGCACAATGAGCAGTTCTTC. This chain uses TRBV30 with TRBJ2-1, with 10 bases identical to TRBD2. Germline assignment: CDR1 GTSNPN and CDR2 SVGIG (reference sequence). The CDR3 runs to 15 residues. The V and J ends lost 4 bases and 5 bases, in that order; junction bases with no gene match: 8.

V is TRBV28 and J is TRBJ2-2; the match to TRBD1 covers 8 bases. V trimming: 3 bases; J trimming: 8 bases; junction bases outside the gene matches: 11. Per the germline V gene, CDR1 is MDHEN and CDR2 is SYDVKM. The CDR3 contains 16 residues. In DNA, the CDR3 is TGTGCCAGCAGTTTCACCCAGGGGGCGCCCACAGGGGAGCTGTTTTTT. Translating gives CASSFTQGAPTGELFF.

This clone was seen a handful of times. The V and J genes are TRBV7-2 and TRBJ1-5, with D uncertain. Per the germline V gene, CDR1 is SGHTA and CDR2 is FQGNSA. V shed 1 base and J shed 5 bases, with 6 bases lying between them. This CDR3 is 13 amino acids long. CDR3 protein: CASSLVGDQPQHF. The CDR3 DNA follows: TGTGCCAGCAGCTTAGTCGGGGATCAGCCCCAGCATTTT.

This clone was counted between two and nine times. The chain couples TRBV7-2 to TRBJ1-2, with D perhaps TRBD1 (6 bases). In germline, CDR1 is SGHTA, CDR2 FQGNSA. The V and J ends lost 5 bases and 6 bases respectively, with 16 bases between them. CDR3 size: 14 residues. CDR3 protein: CASSGWGRQNGYTF. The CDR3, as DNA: TGTGCCAGCAGCGGGTGGGGGCGCCAAAATGGCTACACCTTC.

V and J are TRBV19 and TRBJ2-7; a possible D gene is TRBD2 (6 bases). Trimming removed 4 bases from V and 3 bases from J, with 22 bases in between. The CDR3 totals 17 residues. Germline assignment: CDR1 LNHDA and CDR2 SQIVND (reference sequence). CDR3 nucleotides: TGTGCCAGTAGTAACCGGGCCTGGGGGGAGAGTGACTACGAGCAGTACTTC. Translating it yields CASSNRAWGESDYEQYF.

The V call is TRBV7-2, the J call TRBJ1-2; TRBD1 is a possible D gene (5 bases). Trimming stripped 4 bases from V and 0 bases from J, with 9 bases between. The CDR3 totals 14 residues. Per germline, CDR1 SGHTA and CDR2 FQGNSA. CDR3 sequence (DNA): TGTGCCAGCAGCTCCAGGGTTGCTAACTATGGCTACACCTTC. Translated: CASSSRVANYGYTF. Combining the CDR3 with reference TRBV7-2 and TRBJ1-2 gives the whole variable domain GAGVSQSPSNKVTEKGKDVELRCDPISGHTALYWYRQSLGQGLEFLIYFQGNSAPDKSGLPSDRFSAERTGGSVSTLTIQRTQQEDSAVYLCASSSRVANYGYTFGSGTRLTVV.

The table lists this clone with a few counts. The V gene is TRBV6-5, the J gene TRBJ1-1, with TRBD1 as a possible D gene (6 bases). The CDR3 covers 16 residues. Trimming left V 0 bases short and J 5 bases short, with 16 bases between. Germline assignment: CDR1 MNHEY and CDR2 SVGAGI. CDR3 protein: CASSYSTQGIRTEAFF. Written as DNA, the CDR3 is TGTGCCAGCAGTTACTCCACACAGGGCATACGAACTGAAGCTTTCTTT.

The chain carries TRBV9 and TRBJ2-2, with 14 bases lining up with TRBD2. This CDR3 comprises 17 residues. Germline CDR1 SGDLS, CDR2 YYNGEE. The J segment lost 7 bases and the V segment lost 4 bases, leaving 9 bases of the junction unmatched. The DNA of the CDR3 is TGTGCCAGCAGCCTCACCCTTGGGACTAGCGGGGGCGGGGAGCTGTTTTTT. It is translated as CASSLTLGTSGGGELFF.

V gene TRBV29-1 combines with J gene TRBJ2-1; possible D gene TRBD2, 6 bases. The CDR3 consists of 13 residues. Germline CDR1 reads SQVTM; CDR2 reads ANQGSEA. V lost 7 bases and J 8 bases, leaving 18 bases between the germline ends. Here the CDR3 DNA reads TGCAGCGGCCGGGATAACGGCGGGGATGAGCAGTTCTTC. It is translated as CSGRDNGGDEQFF.